One and the same sample provided the 8 T cell receptor beta chains below, sequenced in a study of regulatory and conventional T cells in RAG deficiency. The assay was immunoSEQ multiplex PCR, and TCRdb's table has in-frame clones only and misses some. This table holds roughly 32,000 clones, 90% to 97% found once. Blood CD4+ CD25-low CD127-high conventional T cells supplied the genomic DNA template. These data were also reused for a study on regulatory T cells. That study adds: Amplification used 52 TRBV primers and 13 TRBJ primers.

The sequenced material came from CD25- CD4+ T cells sorted from blood. The receptors were gathered from a human donor in good health.

The rearrangement links TRBV5-5 to TRBJ2-7, with D tentatively TRBD2 (6 bases). Trimming took 2 bases from V and 0 from J, leaving 15 bases between them. The CDR3 spans 16 residues. Germline V gene data show CDR1 as SGHKS and CDR2 as YYEKEE (reference sequence). For the CDR3, the DNA is TGTGCCAGCAGCTTCGGCGGGACCGAGGTCTCCTACGAGCAGTACTTC. Amino acid sequence: CASSFGGTEVSYEQYF.

V gene TRBV14 combines with J gene TRBJ2-1; the match to TRBD2 covers 7 bases. The trim removed 0 bases at V and 7 bases at J, leaving 6 bases unmatched. This CDR3 is 15 amino acids long. Germline V gene data show CDR1 as SGHDN and CDR2 as FVKESK. CDR3 amino acids: CASSQDEGGWNEQFF. The CDR3 DNA is TGTGCCAGCAGCCAAGACGAGGGAGGGTGGAATGAGCAGTTCTTC.

The chain recombines TRBV11-2 with TRBJ2-1; D is perhaps TRBD2 (7 bases). The length of the CDR3 is 16 residues. Deletions cut 1 base from V and 6 bases from J, with 16 bases between. The germline V gene has CDR1 SGHAT and CDR2 FQNNGV. As DNA, the CDR3 is TGTGCCAGCAGCTTAGGGGGCGGCGGGGGCGGCAATGAGCAGTTCTTC. This translates into CASSLGGGGGGNEQFF.

This clone has just one count. The V call is TRBV12-5, the J call TRBJ1-1, with TRBD1 matching over 7 bases. Germline CDR1 reads LGHNT; CDR2 reads FRNRAP. The CDR3 spans 15 residues. Germline trimming cut 6 bases from V and 6 bases from J; bases unmatched to any gene: 13. In nucleotides, the CDR3 is TGTGCTAGTGGGGGAACAGGGGTTTGGAGGGCTGAAGCTTTCTTT. Encoded protein: CASGGTGVWRAEAFF.

V and J are TRBV7-2 and TRBJ1-2, with D possibly matching TRBD1 (6 bases). Trimming took off 5 bases at V and 8 bases at J, with 15 bases between the two ends. The CDR3 covers 13 residues. Germline loops: CDR1 SGHTA, CDR2 FQGNSA. CDR3 coding DNA: TGTGCCAGCAGCGAATACAGGGCGGAGGGCTACACCTTC. It yields the protein CASSEYRAEGYTF.

The chain employs TRBV5-1 and TRBJ2-7, with D perhaps matching TRBD1 (6 bases). CDR1 SGHRS and CDR2 YFSETQ come from the germline V gene. The ends were cut back, 4 bases at V and 0 bases at J, with 14 bases in the middle. The CDR3 runs 15 residues. The CDR3 region is CASSAQTGSSYEQYF. CDR3 in DNA: TGCGCCAGCAGCGCGCAAACAGGGAGCTCCTACGAGCAGTACTTC.

V gene TRBV7-2 combines with J gene TRBJ2-7; 9 bases fit TRBD2. J was trimmed by 4 bases and V by 0 bases; bases with no gene match: 10. The CDR3 has 17 amino acids. The germline V gene encodes CDR1 SGHTA and CDR2 FQGNSA. The CDR3 nucleotides are TGTGCCAGCAGCTTAGCCCTGGGGGCGGGAGGGGGTTACGAGCAGTACTTC. This codes for CASSLALGAGGGYEQYF.

The chain carries TRBV30 and TRBJ2-5; maybe TRBD2 (5 bases). The J call is in doubt because the DNA end fits TRBJ2-7 better. Germline lookup yields CDR1 GTSNPN and CDR2 SVGIG (reference sequence). The CDR3 loop spans 15 amino acids. CDR3 coding DNA: TGTGCCTGGAGTGTACAGAGCGGATCCTCCTACGAGCAGTACTTC. This encodes CAWSVQSGSSYEQYF.